This T cell receptor beta chain was identified in a study of beta chain features in type 1 diabetes. Comment on this clone: Its antigen remains unidentified. The same CDR3 arises from other DNA sequences in this sample as well.

The sequenced template was cDNA made from the entire isolated RNA. The assay was immunoSEQ multiplex PCR, and TCRdb's table has in-frame clones only and misses some. The top ten clones hold approximately 0.093% of a sample with 680,000 or so clones, around a sixth of them seen once. Cells sorted by CD45RO/CCR7/CD25/CD127/CD95/CD27 comprised CD4+ naive, central memory, regulatory and stem cell-like memory cells. The study's findings and limits: TCRB CDR3s were moderately but significantly shorter in Type 1 diabetes patients in all four CD4+ subsets. VDJ junctions sequenced from type 1 diabetes patients showed fewer insertions and more deletions. A possible short-template PCR bias applies equally to patients and controls.

This receptor was identified in a young man in good health. Source material: naive CD4+ T cells from blood.

CDR3 nucleotide sequence: TGTGCCAGCTCACCTTTACAAGAGACCCAGTACTTC. Translation gives CASSPLQETQYF. This rearrangement joins TRBV18 to TRBJ2-5; D gene uncertain. Trimming cost V 3 bases and J 2 bases, with 4 bases left between them. The CDR3 length is 12 residues. Germline CDR1 reads KGHSH; CDR2 reads LQKENI.